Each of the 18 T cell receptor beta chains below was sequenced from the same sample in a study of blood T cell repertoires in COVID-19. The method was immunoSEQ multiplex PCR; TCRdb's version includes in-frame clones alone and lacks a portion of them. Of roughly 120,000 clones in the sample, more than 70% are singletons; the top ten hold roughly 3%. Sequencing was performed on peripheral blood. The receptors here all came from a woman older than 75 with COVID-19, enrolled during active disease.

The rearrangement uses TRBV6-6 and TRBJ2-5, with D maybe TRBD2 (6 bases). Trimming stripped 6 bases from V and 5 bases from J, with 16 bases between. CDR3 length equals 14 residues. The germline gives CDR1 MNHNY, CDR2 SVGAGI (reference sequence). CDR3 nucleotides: TGTGCCAGCAGACCCGCGGGATCCGTGGAGACCCAGTACTTC. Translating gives CASRPAGSVETQYF.

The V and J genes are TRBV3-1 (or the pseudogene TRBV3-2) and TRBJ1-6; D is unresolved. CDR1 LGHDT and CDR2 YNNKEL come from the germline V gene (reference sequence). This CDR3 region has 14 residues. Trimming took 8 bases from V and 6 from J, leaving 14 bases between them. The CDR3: CASQAGVSNSPLHF. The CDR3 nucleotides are TGTGCCAGCCAGGCCGGGGTCTCTAATTCACCCCTCCACTTT.

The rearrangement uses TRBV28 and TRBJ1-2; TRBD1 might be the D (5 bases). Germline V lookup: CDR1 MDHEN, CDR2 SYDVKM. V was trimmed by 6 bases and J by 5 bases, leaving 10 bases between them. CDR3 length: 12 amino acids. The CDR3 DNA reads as TGTGCCAGCAGGCTCGGGGGTTATGGCTACACCTTC. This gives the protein CASRLGGYGYTF.

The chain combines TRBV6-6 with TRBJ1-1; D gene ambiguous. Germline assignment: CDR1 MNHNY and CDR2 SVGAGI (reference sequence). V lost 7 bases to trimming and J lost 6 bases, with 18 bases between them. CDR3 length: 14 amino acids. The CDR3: CASTTNLVWSEAFF. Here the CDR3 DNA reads TGTGCCAGCACCACTAATTTGGTTTGGTCTGAAGCTTTCTTT.

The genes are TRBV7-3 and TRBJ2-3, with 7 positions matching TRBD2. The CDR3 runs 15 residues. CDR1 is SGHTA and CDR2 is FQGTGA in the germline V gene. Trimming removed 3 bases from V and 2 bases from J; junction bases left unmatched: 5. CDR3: CASSFASGNTDTQYF. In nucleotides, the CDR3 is TGTGCCAGCAGCTTTGCTAGCGGCAACACAGATACGCAGTATTTT.

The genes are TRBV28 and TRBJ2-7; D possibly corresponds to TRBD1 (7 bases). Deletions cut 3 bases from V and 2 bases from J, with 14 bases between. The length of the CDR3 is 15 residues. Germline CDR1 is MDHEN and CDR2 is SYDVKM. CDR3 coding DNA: TGTGCCAGCAGTTTCAGGGGGGTGTCGGCCTACGAGCAGTACTTC. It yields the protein CASSFRGVSAYEQYF.

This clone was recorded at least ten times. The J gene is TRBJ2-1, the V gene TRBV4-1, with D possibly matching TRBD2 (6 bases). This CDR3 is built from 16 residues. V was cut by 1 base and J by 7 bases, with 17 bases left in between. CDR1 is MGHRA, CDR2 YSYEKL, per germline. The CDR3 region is CASSQANMGLSNEQFF. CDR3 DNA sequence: TGCGCCAGCAGCCAAGCCAACATGGGACTTTCTAATGAGCAGTTCTTC.

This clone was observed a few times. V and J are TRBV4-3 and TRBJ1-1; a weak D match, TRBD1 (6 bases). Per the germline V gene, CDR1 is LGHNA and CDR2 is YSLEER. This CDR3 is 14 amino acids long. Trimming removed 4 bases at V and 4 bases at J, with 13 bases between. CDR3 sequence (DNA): TGCGCCAGCAGCCGGAACAGGGACGGCACTGAAGCTTTCTTT. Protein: CASSRNRDGTEAFF.

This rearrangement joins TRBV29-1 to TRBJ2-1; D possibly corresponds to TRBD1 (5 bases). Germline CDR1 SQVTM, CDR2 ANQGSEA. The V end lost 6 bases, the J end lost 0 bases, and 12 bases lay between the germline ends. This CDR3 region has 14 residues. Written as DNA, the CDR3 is TGCAGCGTCGTGCAGGGTAGCTCCTACAATGAGCAGTTCTTC. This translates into CSVVQGSSYNEQFF.

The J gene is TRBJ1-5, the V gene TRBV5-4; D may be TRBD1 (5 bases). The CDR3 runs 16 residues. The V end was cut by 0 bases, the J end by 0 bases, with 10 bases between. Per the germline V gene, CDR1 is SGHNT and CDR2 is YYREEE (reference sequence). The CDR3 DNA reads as TGTGCCAGCAGCTTGGGTGGGGACTCTAGCAATCAGCCCCAGCATTTT. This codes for CASSLGGDSSNQPQHF.

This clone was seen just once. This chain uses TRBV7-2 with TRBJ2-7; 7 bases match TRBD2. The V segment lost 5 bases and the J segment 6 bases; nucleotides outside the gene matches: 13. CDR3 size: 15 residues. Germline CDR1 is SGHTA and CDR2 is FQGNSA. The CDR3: CASSPPGLNSAEQYF. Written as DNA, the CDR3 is TGTGCCAGCAGCCCTCCGGGACTAAACTCGGCCGAGCAGTACTTC.

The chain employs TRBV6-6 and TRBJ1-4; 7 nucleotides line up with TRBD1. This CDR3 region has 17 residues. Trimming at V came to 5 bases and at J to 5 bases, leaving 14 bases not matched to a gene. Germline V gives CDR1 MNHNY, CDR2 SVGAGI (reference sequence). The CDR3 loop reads CASSPRTRPGGNEKLFF. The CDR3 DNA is TGTGCCAGCAGTCCTCGGACACGGCCAGGGGGAAATGAAAAACTGTTTTTT.

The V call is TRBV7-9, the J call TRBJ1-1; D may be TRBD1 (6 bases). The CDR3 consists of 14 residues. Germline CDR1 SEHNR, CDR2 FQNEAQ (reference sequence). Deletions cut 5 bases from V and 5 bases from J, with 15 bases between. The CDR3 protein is CASSPTLQGTEAFF. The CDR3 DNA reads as TGTGCCAGCAGCCCCACCCTACAGGGAACTGAAGCTTTCTTT.

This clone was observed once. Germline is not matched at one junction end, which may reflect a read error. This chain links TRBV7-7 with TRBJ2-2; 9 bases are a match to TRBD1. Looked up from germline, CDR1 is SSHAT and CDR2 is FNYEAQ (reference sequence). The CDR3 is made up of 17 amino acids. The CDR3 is CASSLGRPGQGAGELFF. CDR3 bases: TGTGCTAGCAGCTTAGGTCGACCGGGACAGGGCGCCGGGGAGCTGTTTTTT. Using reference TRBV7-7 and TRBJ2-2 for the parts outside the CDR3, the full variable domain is GAGVSQSPRYKVTKRGQDVTLRCDPISSHATLYWYQQALGQGPEFLTYFNYEAQPDKSGLPSDRFSAERPEGSISTLTIQRTEQRDSAMYRCASSLGRPGQGAGELFFGEGSRLTVL.

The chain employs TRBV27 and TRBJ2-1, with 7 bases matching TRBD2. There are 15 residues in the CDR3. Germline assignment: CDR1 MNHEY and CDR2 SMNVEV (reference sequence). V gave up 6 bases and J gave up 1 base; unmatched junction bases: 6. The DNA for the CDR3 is TGTGCCAGCAGAACAAATAGCGGGTCCTACAATGAGCAGTTCTTC. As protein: CASRTNSGSYNEQFF.

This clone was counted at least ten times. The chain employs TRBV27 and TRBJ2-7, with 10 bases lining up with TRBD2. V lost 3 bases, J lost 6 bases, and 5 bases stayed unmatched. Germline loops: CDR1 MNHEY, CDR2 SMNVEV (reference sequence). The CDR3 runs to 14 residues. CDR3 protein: CASSFSGRMSEQYF. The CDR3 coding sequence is TGTGCCAGCAGTTTTAGCGGGAGGATGAGCGAGCAGTACTTC.

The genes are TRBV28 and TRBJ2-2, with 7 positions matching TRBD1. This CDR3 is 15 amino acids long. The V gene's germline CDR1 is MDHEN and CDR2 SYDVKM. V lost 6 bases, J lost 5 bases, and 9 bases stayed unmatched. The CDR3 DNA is TGTGCCAGCAGAATAGGGGGCGCTGGAACCGGGGAGCTGTTTTTT. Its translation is CASRIGGAGTGELFF.

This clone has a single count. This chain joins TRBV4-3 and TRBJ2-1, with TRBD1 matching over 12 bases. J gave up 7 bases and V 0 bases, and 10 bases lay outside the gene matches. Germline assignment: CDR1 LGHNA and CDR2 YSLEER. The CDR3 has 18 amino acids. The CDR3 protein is CASSQEPMGTGGRNEQFF. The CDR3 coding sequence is TGCGCCAGCAGCCAAGAACCGATGGGGACAGGGGGCCGTAATGAGCAGTTCTTC.